This record concerns one T cell receptor beta chain sequence. Antigen specificity is unknown. The sample is drawn from a study of Graves' ophthalmopathy and Graves' hyperthyroidism. General study findings and limits: Discrimination between ophthalmopathy and stable hyperthyroidism by a 13-signature model showed about 86% sensitivity and 65% to 84% specificity.

Every ophthalmopathy donor presented moderate-to-severe activity, CAS ≥3, NOSPECS ≥4 and duration under 3 months. CDR3 size: 15 residues. CDR1 is SNHLY and CDR2 is FYNNEI in the germline V gene. Trimming removed 5 bases from V and 5 bases from J; junction bases left unmatched: 11. RNA served as the template for amplifying TCR beta CDR3 regions. HTBI-primed RT-PCR formed the first round, and a multiplex PCR formed the second. TCRdb called the multiplex PCR reads again in MiXCR, with one record for every CDR3 protein. The sample contains almost 750,000 distinct CDR3 sequences, about 44% of which appear only once.

The sample consisted of peripheral blood. The source of this sequence is an adult man with Graves' ophthalmopathy. J is TRBJ2-5 and V is TRBV2; 7 nucleotides line up with TRBD2. Written as DNA, the CDR3 is TGTGCCAGCAGTTTGGGAGGGACCCAGCGGGAGACCCAGTACTTC. Encoded protein: CASSLGGTQRETQYF.